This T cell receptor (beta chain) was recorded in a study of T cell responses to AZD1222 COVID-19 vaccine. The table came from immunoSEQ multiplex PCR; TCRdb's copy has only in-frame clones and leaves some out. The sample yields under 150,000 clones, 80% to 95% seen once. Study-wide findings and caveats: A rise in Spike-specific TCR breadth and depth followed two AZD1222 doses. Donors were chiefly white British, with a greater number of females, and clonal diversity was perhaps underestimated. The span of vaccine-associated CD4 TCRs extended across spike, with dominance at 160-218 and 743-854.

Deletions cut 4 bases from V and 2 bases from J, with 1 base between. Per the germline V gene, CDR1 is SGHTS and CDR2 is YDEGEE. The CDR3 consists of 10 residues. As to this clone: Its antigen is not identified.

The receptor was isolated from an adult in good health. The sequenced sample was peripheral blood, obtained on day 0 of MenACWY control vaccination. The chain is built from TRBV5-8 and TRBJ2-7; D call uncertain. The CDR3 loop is CASSPYEQYF. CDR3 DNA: TGTGCCAGCAGCCCCTACGAGCAGTACTTC.